This is a list of T cell receptor beta chains from one sample in a study of shared clonotypes between healthy human individuals. TCRdb keeps only in-frame clones here, not all; method: immunoSEQ multiplex PCR. The sample records about 1 million clones, around 78% being singletons. The sample was memory CD4+ T cells from PBMCs. The receptors shown here come from a man younger than 35 in good health. Some clones in this sample may be carry-over from other donors' samples. CDR3s include the opening cysteine and the closing phenylalanine or tryptophan. D genes are given only for firm matches. Clone size is stated in some rows and not others, as once, few, many or a class when expanded.

clone_size	v_call	d_call	j_call	cdr3_nt	cdr3_aa
NA	TRBV6-6	TRBD1	TRBJ1-5	TGTGCCAGCAGTTACGATTCACAGGGGTATCAGCCCCAGCATTTT	CASSYDSQGYQPQHF
NA	TRBV9	TRBD2	TRBJ2-1	TGTGCCAGCTCTCAGCGGGAGGGCTACAATGAGCAGTTCTTC	CASSQREGYNEQFF
NA	TRBV2	NA	TRBJ1-1	TGTGCCAGCAGTTTCACAAACACTGAAGCTTTCTTT	CASSFTNTEAFF
NA	TRBV11-2	NA	TRBJ2-5	TGTGCCAGCAGCTTAAACTCGGGGGCCCGGGAGACCCAGTACTTC	CASSLNSGARETQYF
few	TRBV19	NA	TRBJ2-4	TGTGCCAGTAGTATTACAGGTCCTTCCGCCAAAAACATTCAGTACTTC	CASSITGPSAKNIQYF
NA	TRBV7-2	TRBD2	TRBJ2-5	TGTGCCAGCAGCTCACTAGCGGGAGCGTGGGAGACCCAGTACTTC	CASSSLAGAWETQYF
once	TRBV2	TRBD2	TRBJ2-2	TGTGCCAGCAGTAGGACTAGCGCGGGCACCGGGGAGCTGTTTTTT	CASSRTSAGTGELFF
NA	TRBV11-3	NA	TRBJ2-3	TGTGCCAGCAGCTTAGGGGCGATGGGGGATACGCAGTATTTT	CASSLGAMGDTQYF
few	TRBV2	NA	TRBJ1-4	TGTGCCAGCGGGGACGAGGGTAAACTGTTTTTT	CASGDEGKLFF
NA	TRBV7-6	TRBD1	TRBJ2-2	TGTGCCAGCAGCTTAGCGACAGGGTGGGAGACCGGGGAGCTGTTTTTT	CASSLATGWETGELFF
NA	TRBV5-1	TRBD2	TRBJ2-5	TGCGCCAGCAGCTTGGGAGGACTAGCGGGCCTCCAAGAGACCCAGTACTTC	CASSLGGLAGLQETQYF
NA	TRBV2	NA	TRBJ2-1	TGTGCCAGCAGGGGGGGGCTAGCATATGAGCAGTTCTTC	CASRGGLAYEQFF
NA	TRBV5-8	TRBD2	TRBJ2-2	TGTGCCAGCAGCTTGATTGGACTAGCGGACACCGGGGAGCTGTTTTTT	CASSLIGLADTGELFF
NA	TRBV4-1	NA	TRBJ2-7	TGCGCCAGCAGCCAAGATCCTGGCTTGGGGTCCTCTCAAGAGCAGTACTTC	CASSQDPGLGSSQEQYF
NA	TRBV5-1	NA	TRBJ1-1	TGCGCCAGCAGCCCCGAACTGTCCGGGAACACTGAAGCTTTCTTT	CASSPELSGNTEAFF
NA	TRBV5-1	TRBD2	TRBJ2-7	TGCGCCAGCAGCCCACCGGGACTAGCGGGGTCCGAGCAGTACTTC	CASSPPGLAGSEQYF
NA	TRBV19	NA	TRBJ1-1	TGTGCCAGTAGTAGAAGCGTGGTTGAAGCTTTCTTT	CASSRSVVEAFF
few	TRBV2	TRBD1	TRBJ2-5	TGTGCCAGCAGTGTCGACAGGGAGTACCAAGAGACCCAGTACTTC	CASSVDREYQETQYF
NA	TRBV2	TRBD1	TRBJ1-2	TGTGCCAGCAGTTCACAGGGGAAAGACTATGGCTACACCTTC	CASSSQGKDYGYTF
NA	TRBV11-3	NA	TRBJ2-1	TGTGCCAGCAGCGCGGTCGGGCTAGTTCCCTACAATGAGCAGTTCTTC	CASSAVGLVPYNEQFF
NA	TRBV11-1	NA	TRBJ2-1	TGTGCCAGCAGCCCCGGACTTTATAATGAGCAGTTCTTC	CASSPGLYNEQFF
NA	TRBV12-5	TRBD1	TRBJ1-1	TGTGCTAGTGGTAGCGGTTCAGGGGGGGACACTGAAGCTTTCTTT	CASGSGSGGDTEAFF
NA	TRBV7-3	NA	TRBJ2-1	TGTGCCAGCAGCCCGGGGAGGAACAATGAGCAGTTCTTC	CASSPGRNNEQFF
NA	TRBV7-6	NA	TRBJ2-5	TGTGCCAGCAGCCTTGGGGGGAACCAAGAGACCCAGTACTTC	CASSLGGNQETQYF
NA	TRBV28	TRBD1	TRBJ1-3	TGTGCCAGCAGTCTAACCGGGACAGGGGCTGGAAACACCATATATTTT	CASSLTGTGAGNTIYF
NA	TRBV6-5	NA	TRBJ1-2	TGTGCCAGCAGTTACTCAGGAGTTGCCTATGGCTACACCTTC	CASSYSGVAYGYTF
NA	TRBV10-1	NA	TRBJ1-2	TGCGCCAGCAGTAACTTATCATCGCGAAAGACCTATGGCTACACCTTC	CASSNLSSRKTYGYTF
once	TRBV29-1	NA	TRBJ1-1	TGCAGCGTTGCGAGGGGCGGCACTGAAGCTTTCTTT	CSVARGGTEAFF
NA	TRBV12-5	TRBD1	TRBJ1-2	TGTGCTAGTGCCCGGGACAGCAGTGGCTACACCTTC	CASARDSSGYTF
NA	TRBV5-6	NA	TRBJ1-2	TGTGCCAGCAGCTCCCTTTCTGGCTACACCTTC	CASSSLSGYTF
NA	TRBV5-1	NA	TRBJ1-1	TGCGCCAGCAGCTGGGGACATTCGAGTTTGAACACTGAAGCTTTCTTT	CASSWGHSSLNTEAFF
NA	TRBV30	NA	TRBJ2-7	TGTGCCTGGAGTGTAGAACAGGTCCCTACACGGCAGTACTTC	CAWSVEQVPTRQYF
NA	TRBV9	NA	TRBJ1-1	TGTGCCAGCAGCCAGACAGGACTAGGGGACACTGAAGCTTTCTTT	CASSQTGLGDTEAFF
NA	TRBV6-6	NA	TRBJ2-3	TGTGCCAGCACCACGGGAGATACGCAGTATTTT	CASTTGDTQYF
NA	TRBV11-2	TRBD1	TRBJ1-1	TGTGCCAGCAGCTCGAATACAGGGGTGGCTGAAGCTTTCTTT	CASSSNTGVAEAFF
few	TRBV5-1	TRBD1	TRBJ1-1	TGCGCCAGCAGCTTGGGGTACGGACAGGGGCTAGAAGCTTTCTTT	CASSLGYGQGLEAFF
NA	TRBV2	NA	TRBJ2-3	TGTGCCAGCAGTAAGGACCCCCCGGCCGATACGCAGTATTTT	CASSKDPPADTQYF
NA	TRBV28	NA	TRBJ1-4	TGTGCCAGCAGTTTAAGGGAAAAACTGTTTTTT	CASSLREKLFF
NA	TRBV7-9	TRBD2	TRBJ2-2	TGTGCCAGCAGCTTTTGGCAGGGAGGGTACACCGGGGAGCTGTTTTTT	CASSFWQGGYTGELFF
NA	TRBV28	NA	TRBJ1-2	TGTGCCAGCAACCCGGGACTCCTCTATGGCTACACCTTC	CASNPGLLYGYTF
NA	TRBV28	NA	TRBJ1-1	TGTGCCAGCAGGGGGCAAAACACTGAAGCTTTCTTT	CASRGQNTEAFF
NA	TRBV5-1	NA	TRBJ1-5	TGCGCCAGCAGCTTGTCGTCGGGAGGCAATCAGCCCCAGCATTTT	CASSLSSGGNQPQHF
NA	TRBV28	TRBD1	TRBJ1-4	TGTGCCAGCAGTTTATCAGGGACAGGGAGCGAAAAACTGTTTTTT	CASSLSGTGSEKLFF
few	TRBV6-1	TRBD1	TRBJ2-4	TGTGCCAGCAGGGGAGGGACAGGGAGAAACATTCAGTACTTC	CASRGGTGRNIQYF
NA	TRBV25-1	NA	TRBJ1-5	TGTGCCAGCAGTGAATCTCGTGCGGAGCAGCCCCAGCATTTT	CASSESRAEQPQHF
NA	TRBV7-7	NA	TRBJ2-3	TGTGCCAGCAGCTTAGGTCCCAGGAGCACAGATACGCAGTATTTT	CASSLGPRSTDTQYF
NA	TRBV2	NA	TRBJ1-5	TGTGCCAGCAGTGAAGAGTGGAGACAGCCCCAGCATTTT	CASSEEWRQPQHF
once	TRBV5-1	NA	TRBJ1-4	TGCGCCAGCAGCCAATTGGGGGAAAAACTGTTTTTT	CASSQLGEKLFF
NA	TRBV28	NA	TRBJ1-4	TGTGCCAGCAGTTTATGGGAGGGGGTACGAGAAAAACTGTTTTTT	CASSLWEGVREKLFF
NA	TRBV2	NA	TRBJ1-5	TGTGCCAGCAACAGGGTGGGAGGGCCCCAGCATTTT	CASNRVGGPQHF
NA	TRBV2	NA	TRBJ1-2	TGTGCCACACAAGGGGGATCGAATGGCTACACCTTC	CATQGGSNGYTF
NA	TRBV18	TRBD1	TRBJ2-2	TGTGCCACCACAGGACAGGTGAACACCGGGGAGCTGTTTTTT	CATTGQVNTGELFF
once	TRBV10-3	TRBD2	TRBJ2-7	TGTGCCATCAGTGAGTCTGGACTAGCGGGCACTGGGACCTACGAGCAGTACTTC	CAISESGLAGTGTYEQYF
NA	TRBV29-1	NA	TRBJ2-5	TGCAGCGTCCGGGGCACGGGCCCAGAGACCCAGTACTTC	CSVRGTGPETQYF
NA	TRBV7-2	NA	TRBJ2-2	TGTGCCAGCAGCTTAGCAGTAGGCGGGGAGCTGTTTTTT	CASSLAVGGELFF